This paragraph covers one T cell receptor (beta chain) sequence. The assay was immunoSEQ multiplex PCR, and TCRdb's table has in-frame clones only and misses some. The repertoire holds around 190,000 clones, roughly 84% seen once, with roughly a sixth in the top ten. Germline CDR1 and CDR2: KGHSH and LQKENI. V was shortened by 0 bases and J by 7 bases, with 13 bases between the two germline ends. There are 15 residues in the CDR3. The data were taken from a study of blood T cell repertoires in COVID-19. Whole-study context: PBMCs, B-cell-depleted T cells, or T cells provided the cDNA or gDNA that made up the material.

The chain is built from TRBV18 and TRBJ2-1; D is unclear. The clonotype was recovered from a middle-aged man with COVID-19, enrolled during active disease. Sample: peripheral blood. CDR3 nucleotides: TGTGCCAGCTCACCACCCGGTGGGTTCGGGAATGAGCAGTTCTTC. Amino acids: CASSPPGGFGNEQFF. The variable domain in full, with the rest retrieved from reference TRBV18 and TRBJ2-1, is NAGVMQNPRHLVRRRGQEARLRCSPMKGHSHVYWYRQLPEEGLKFMVYLQKENIIDESGMPKERFSAEFPKEGPSILRIQQVVRGDSAAYFCASSPPGGFGNEQFFGPGTRLTVL.